One and the same sample provided the 9 T cell receptor beta chains below, sequenced in a study of blood T cell repertoires in COVID-19. The assay was immunoSEQ multiplex PCR, and TCRdb's table has in-frame clones only and misses some. This table has approximately 260,000 clones, about 87% appearing once. The sequenced sample consisted of peripheral blood. These receptors originate from a woman aged 40 to 50 with acute or convalescent COVID-19.

The V gene is TRBV5-1, the J gene TRBJ2-2; 8 bases align to TRBD1. Germline-derived CDR1 and CDR2 are SGHRS and YFSETQ. V gave up 4 bases and J gave up 7 bases; unmatched junction bases: 12. This CDR3 spans 16 amino acids. CDR3 loop: CASSLIAGGAGGELFF. The CDR3 bases are TGCGCCAGCAGCCTAATTGCAGGGGGCGCCGGCGGGGAGCTGTTTTTT.

The V and J genes are TRBV5-1 and TRBJ1-1; a weak D match, TRBD1 (5 bases). Germline loops: CDR1 SGHRS, CDR2 YFSETQ. The CDR3 runs 15 residues. The ends were cut back, 4 bases at V and 5 bases at J, with 18 bases in the middle. Here the CDR3 reads CASSLSEGKGTEAFF. The CDR3 nucleotides read TGCGCCAGCAGCCTCTCGGAGGGGAAGGGGACTGAAGCTTTCTTT.

This clone occurred a few times. V and J are TRBV10-3 and TRBJ2-3, with 13 bases identical to TRBD2. The CDR3 length is 15 residues. V shed 6 bases, J shed 1 base, and the junction held 1 base outside the gene matches. Germline values: CDR1 ENHRY, CDR2 SYGVKD. The CDR3 DNA reads TGTGCCATCAGCGGACTAGCGGGGGGCACAGATACGCAGTATTTT. Translated, it gives CAISGLAGGTDTQYF.

The chain couples TRBV3-1 (or the pseudogene TRBV3-2) to TRBJ1-4; 8 bases agree with TRBD1. After removal of 6 bases from V and 8 bases from J, the junction contained 8 bases not matched to a gene. There are 14 residues in the CDR3. The germline CDR1 and CDR2 sequences are LGHDT and YNNKEL (reference sequence). The CDR3 nucleotides read TGTGCCAGCAGGGAACAGGGGGGATACGAAAAACTGTTTTTT. As protein: CASREQGGYEKLFF.

V gene TRBV9 combines with J gene TRBJ2-3; possibly TRBD2 for D (6 bases). Germline CDR1 is SGDLS and CDR2 is YYNGEE. V lost 0 bases and J lost 2, with 13 bases in between. The CDR3 runs 16 residues. The CDR3 nucleotides read TGTGCCAGCAGCGTAGAGGGAGGACATACCACAGATACGCAGTATTTT. Its translation is CASSVEGGHTTDTQYF. The full variable domain, with the rest looked up from reference TRBV9 and TRBJ2-3, is DSGVTQTPKHLITATGQRVTLRCSPRSGDLSVYWYQQSLDQGLQFLIQYYNGEERAKGNILERFSAQQFPDLHSELNLSSLELGDSALYFCASSVEGGHTTDTQYFGPGTRLTVL.

The chain carries TRBV7-2 and TRBJ2-3, with D possibly TRBD1 on 7 matching bases. The V end was cut by 3 bases, the J end by 2 bases, with 15 bases between. CDR1 is SGHTA and CDR2 is FQGNSA in the germline V gene. The CDR3 runs to 16 residues. The CDR3 nucleotides are TGTGCCAGCAGCTTGCAGGGGGGCGGGAACACAGATACGCAGTATTTT. It codes for CASSLQGGGNTDTQYF. The whole variable domain, remainder taken from reference TRBV7-2 and TRBJ2-3, is GAGVSQSPSNKVTEKGKDVELRCDPISGHTALYWYRQSLGQGLEFLIYFQGNSAPDKSGLPSDRFSAERTGGSVSTLTIQRTQQEDSAVYLCASSLQGGGNTDTQYFGPGTRLTVL.

The chain employs TRBV7-3 and TRBJ1-2, with D possibly TRBD1 on 6 matching bases. CDR1 and CDR2 (germline): SGHTA, FQGTGA. The germline V and J ends were trimmed by 4 bases and 8 bases, with 23 bases remaining between them. This CDR3 is built from 16 residues. CDR3 protein: CASSSLQHGRGGGYTF. CDR3 nucleotides: TGTGCCAGCAGCTCCCTCCAGCATGGACGAGGGGGAGGCTACACCTTC. Using reference TRBV7-3 and TRBJ1-2 for the parts outside the CDR3, the full variable domain is GAGVSQTPSNKVTEKGKYVELRCDPISGHTALYWYRQSLGQGPEFLIYFQGTGAADDSGLPNDRFFAVRPEGSVSTLKIQRTERGDSAVYLCASSSLQHGRGGGYTFGSGTRLTVV.

The rearrangement joins TRBV2 to TRBJ1-4, with TRBD1 matching 8 bases. J was trimmed by 3 bases and V by 6 bases; bases with no gene match: 6. CDR1 is SNHLY, CDR2 FYNNEI, per germline. The CDR3 spans 15 residues. The CDR3 nucleotides are TGTGCCAGCAGACTTGGACAGGGACCTAATGAAAAACTGTTTTTT. Encoded protein: CASRLGQGPNEKLFF.

This clone was seen more than once but under ten times. The genes are TRBV18 and TRBJ1-4; D gene ambiguous. Germline CDR1 KGHSH, CDR2 LQKENI. V was trimmed by 3 bases and J by 5 bases, leaving 13 bases between them. The CDR3 spans 15 residues. This CDR3 reads CASSPNPYENEKLFF. The CDR3 nucleotides read TGTGCCAGCTCACCCAACCCGTATGAGAATGAAAAACTGTTTTTT.